This T cell receptor (beta chain) was profiled in a study of identical twins. TCRdb called the 5' RACE reads again in MiXCR, with one record for every CDR3 protein. This sample has approximately 490,000 distinct CDR3 sequences, with approximately 20% found just once. The CDR3 sequence is 18 residues long. J lost 4 bases, V lost 2 bases, and 10 bases had no gene match. From germline, CDR1 is KGHDR and CDR2 SFDVKD. These data also featured in a second study, about yellow fever vaccine responses in identical twins.

The sequencing input was CD4+ T cells sorted from blood. The TCR comes from a woman in her late teens or twenties in good health. This chain connects TRBV24-1 to TRBJ2-1, with 10 bases that match TRBD2. This CDR3 is CATSDSSGSLGTYNEQFF. CDR3 coding DNA: TGTGCCACCAGTGATTCTAGCGGGAGCTTGGGGACATACAATGAGCAGTTCTTC.